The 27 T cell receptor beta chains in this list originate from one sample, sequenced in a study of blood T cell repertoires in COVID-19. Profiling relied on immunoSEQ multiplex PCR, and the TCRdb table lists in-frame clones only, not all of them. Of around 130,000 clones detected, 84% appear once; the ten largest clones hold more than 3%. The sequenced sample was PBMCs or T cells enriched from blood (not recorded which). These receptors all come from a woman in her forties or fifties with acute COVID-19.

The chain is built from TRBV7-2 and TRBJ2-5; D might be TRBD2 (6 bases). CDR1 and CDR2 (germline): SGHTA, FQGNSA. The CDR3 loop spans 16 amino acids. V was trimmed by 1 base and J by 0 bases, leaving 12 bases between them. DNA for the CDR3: TGTGCCAGCAGCTTAGTGCGGGACGCGTACCAAGAGACCCAGTACTTC. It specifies CASSLVRDAYQETQYF.

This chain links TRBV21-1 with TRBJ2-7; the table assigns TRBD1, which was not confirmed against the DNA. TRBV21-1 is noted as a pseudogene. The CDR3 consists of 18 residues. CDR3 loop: CASSKKRPRRQGWNEQYF. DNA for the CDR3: TGTGCCAGCAGCAAAAAACGCCCCCGGCGACAGGGTTGGAACGAGCAGTACTTC.

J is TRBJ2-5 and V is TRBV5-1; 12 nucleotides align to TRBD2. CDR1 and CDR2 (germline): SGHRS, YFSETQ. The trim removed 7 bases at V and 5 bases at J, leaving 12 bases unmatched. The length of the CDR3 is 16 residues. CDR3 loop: CASDELAGGSRETQYF. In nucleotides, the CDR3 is TGCGCCAGCGACGAACTAGCGGGAGGCTCGAGGGAGACCCAGTACTTC.

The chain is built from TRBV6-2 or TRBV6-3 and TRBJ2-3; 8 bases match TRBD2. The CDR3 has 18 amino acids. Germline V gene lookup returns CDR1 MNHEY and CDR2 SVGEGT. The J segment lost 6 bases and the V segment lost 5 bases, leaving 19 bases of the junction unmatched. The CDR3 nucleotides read TGTGCCAGCAGTCCCACATTTCGGAGCGGGAGATTCTCTGATACGCAGTATTTT. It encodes CASSPTFRSGRFSDTQYF.

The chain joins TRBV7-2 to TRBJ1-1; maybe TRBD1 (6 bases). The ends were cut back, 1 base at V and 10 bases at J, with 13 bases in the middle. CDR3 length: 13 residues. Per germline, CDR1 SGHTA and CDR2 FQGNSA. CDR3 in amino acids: CASSLVMGHPAFF. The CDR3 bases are TGTGCCAGCAGCTTAGTGATGGGACACCCAGCTTTCTTT.

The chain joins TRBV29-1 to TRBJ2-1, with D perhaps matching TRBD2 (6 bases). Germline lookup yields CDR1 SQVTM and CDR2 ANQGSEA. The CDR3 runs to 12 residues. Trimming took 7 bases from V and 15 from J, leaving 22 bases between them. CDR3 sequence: CSGCVGEAQMFF. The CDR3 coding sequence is TGCAGCGGGTGTGTGGGGGAGGCTCAGATGTTCTTC.

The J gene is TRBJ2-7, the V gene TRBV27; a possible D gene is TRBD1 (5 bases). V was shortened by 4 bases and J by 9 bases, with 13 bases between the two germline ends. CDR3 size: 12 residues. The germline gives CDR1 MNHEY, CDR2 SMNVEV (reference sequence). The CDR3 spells CASSSGYSGQYF. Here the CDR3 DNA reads TGTGCCAGCAGTTCAGGGTATTCGGGGCAGTACTTC.

The CDR3 DNA is TGTGCCAGCAGTTACTCGCCCTATAGTAGCAATCAGCCCCAGCATTTT. It codes for CASSYSPYSSNQPQHF. The chain uses TRBV6-2 or TRBV6-3 and TRBJ1-5; D is unclear. Germline CDR1 reads MNHEY; CDR2 reads SVGEGT. The CDR3 loop spans 16 amino acids. V shed 0 bases and J shed 0 bases, with 9 bases lying between them.

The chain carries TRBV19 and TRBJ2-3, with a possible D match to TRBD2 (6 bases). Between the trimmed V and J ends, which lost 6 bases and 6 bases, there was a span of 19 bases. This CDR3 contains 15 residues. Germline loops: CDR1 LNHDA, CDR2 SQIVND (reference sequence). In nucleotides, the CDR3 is TGTGCCAGTAGCTCGACTAGTGGGGTGTGGGATACGCAGTATTTT. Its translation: CASSSTSGVWDTQYF.

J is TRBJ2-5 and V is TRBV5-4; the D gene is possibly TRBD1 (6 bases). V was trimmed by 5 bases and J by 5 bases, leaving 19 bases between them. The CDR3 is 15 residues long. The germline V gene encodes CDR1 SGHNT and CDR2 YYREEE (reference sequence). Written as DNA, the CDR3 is TGTGCCAGCAGTCTCGGGACAACGGGCGCGGAGACCCAGTACTTC. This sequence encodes CASSLGTTGAETQYF.

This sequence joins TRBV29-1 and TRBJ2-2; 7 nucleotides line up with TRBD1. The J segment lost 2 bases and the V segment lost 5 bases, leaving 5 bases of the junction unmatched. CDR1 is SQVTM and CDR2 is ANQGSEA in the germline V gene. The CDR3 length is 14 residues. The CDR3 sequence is CSVWTGHNTGELFF. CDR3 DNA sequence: TGCAGCGTTTGGACAGGACATAACACCGGGGAGCTGTTTTTT.

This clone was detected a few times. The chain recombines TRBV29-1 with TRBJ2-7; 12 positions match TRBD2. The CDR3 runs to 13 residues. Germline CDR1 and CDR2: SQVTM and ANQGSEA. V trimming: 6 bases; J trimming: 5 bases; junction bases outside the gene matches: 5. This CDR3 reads CSVRLAGAHEQYF. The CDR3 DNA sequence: TGCAGCGTCCGACTAGCGGGGGCCCACGAGCAGTACTTC.

The CDR3 is CASSPGGANYGYTF. The CDR3 region has the DNA TGTGCCAGCAGCCCGGGGGGGGCCAACTATGGCTACACCTTC. J is TRBJ1-2 and V is TRBV27, with a tentative D call TRBD1 (6 bases). Germline-derived CDR1 and CDR2 are MNHEY and SMNVEV (reference sequence). The CDR3 covers 14 residues. Deletions cut 6 bases from V and 2 bases from J, with 13 bases between.

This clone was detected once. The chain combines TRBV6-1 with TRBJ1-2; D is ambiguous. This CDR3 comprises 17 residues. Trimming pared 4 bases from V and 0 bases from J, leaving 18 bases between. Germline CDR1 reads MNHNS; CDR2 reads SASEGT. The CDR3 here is CASSAGTNSQTNYGYTF. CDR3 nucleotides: TGTGCCAGCAGTGCTGGAACAAACAGCCAGACTAACTATGGCTACACCTTC.

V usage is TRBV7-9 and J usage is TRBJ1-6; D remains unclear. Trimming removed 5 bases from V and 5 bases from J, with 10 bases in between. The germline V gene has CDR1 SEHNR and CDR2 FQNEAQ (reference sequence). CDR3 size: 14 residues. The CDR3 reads CASSPNRNNSPLHF. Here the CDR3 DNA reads TGTGCCAGCAGCCCCAACAGAAATAATTCACCCCTCCACTTT.

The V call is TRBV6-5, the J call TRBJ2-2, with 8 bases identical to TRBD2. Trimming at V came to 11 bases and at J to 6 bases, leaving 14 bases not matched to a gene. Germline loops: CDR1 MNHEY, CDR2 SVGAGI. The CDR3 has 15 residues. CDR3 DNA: TGTGCCGGTGAAACCGGGACTAGTATGTCCGGGGAGCTGTTTTTT. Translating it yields CAGETGTSMSGELFF.

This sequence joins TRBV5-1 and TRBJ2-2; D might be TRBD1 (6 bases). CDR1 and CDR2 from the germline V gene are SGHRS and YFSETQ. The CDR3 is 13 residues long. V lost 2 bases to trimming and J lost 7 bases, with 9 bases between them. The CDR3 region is CASSLQGDGELFF. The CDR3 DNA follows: TGCGCCAGCAGCTTACAGGGCGACGGGGAGCTGTTTTTT.

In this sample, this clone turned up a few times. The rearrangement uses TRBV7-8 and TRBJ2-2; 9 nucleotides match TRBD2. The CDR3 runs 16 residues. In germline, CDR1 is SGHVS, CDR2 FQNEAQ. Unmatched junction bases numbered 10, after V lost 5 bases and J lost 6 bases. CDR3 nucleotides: TGTGCCAGCAGCCCGGGACTAGCCCGAACATCCGGGGAGCTGTTTTTT. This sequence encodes CASSPGLARTSGELFF.

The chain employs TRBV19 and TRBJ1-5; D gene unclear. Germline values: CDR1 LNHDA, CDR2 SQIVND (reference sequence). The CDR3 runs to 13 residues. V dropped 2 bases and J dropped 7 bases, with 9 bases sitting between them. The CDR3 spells CASSIWYLQPQHF. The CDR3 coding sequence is TGTGCCAGTAGTATATGGTACCTACAGCCCCAGCATTTT. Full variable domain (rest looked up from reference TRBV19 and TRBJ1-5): DGGITQSPKYLFRKEGQNVTLSCEQNLNHDAMYWYRQDPGQGLRLIYYSQIVNDFQKGDIAEGYSVSREKKESFPLTVTSAQKNPTAFYLCASSIWYLQPQHFGDGTRLSIL.

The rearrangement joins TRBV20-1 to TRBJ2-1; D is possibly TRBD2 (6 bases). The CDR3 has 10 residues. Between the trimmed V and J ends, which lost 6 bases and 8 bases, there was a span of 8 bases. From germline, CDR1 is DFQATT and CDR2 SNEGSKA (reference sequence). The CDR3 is CSAWRDEQFF. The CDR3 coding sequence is TGCAGTGCGTGGAGGGATGAGCAGTTCTTC.

The CDR3 protein is CASSDRVGNSPLHF. The CDR3 DNA follows: TGTGCCAGTAGTGACAGGGTTGGAAATTCACCCCTCCACTTT. The rearrangement joins TRBV19 to TRBJ1-6; 7 bases line up with TRBD1. V dropped 5 bases and J dropped 7; count of bases not matched to a gene: 5. Germline V CDR1 and CDR2: LNHDA, SQIVND (reference sequence). This CDR3 is built from 14 residues.

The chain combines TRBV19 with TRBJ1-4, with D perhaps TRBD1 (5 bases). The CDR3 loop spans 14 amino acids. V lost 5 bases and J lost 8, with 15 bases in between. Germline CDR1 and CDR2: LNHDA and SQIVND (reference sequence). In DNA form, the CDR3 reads TGTGCCAGTAGTTTCCCGACAGATGAAGAAAAACTGTTTTTT. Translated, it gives CASSFPTDEEKLFF.

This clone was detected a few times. Here the CDR3 DNA reads TGCAGCGCCACAGGGGTTGGCACCGGGGAGCTGTTTTTT. Encoded protein: CSATGVGTGELFF. The genes are TRBV29-1 and TRBJ2-2; 7 bases agree with TRBD1. J gave up 4 bases and V 7 bases, and 6 bases lay outside the gene matches. CDR1 is SQVTM, CDR2 ANQGSEA, per germline. The CDR3 consists of 13 residues.

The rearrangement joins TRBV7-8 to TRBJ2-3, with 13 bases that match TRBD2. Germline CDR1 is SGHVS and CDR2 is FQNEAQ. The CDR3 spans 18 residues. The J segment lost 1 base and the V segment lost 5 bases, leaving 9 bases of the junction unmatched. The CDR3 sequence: CASSQTSGRVWGTDTQYF. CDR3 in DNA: TGTGCCAGCAGCCAAACTAGCGGGAGGGTGTGGGGCACAGATACGCAGTATTTT.

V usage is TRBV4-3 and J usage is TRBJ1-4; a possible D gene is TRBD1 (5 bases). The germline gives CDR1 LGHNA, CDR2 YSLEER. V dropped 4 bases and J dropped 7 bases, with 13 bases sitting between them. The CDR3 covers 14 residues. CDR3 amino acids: CASSPGRGSEKLFF. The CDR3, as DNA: TGCGCCAGCAGCCCGGGCCGGGGGAGTGAAAAACTGTTTTTT.

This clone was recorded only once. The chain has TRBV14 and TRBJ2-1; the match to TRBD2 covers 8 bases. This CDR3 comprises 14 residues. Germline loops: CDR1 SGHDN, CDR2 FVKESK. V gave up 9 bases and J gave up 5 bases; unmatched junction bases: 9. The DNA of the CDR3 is TGTGCCAGTTCTCGAGCGGGAGTTAACAATGAGCAGTTCTTC. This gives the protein CASSRAGVNNEQFF.

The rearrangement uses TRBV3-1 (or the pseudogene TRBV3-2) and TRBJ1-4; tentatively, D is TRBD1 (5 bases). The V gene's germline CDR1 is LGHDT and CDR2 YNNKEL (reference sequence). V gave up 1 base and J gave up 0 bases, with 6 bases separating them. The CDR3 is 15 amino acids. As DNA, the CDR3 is TGTGCCAGCAGCCAAGGGGGCTCAACTAATGAAAAACTGTTTTTT. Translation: CASSQGGSTNEKLFF.